Following are 21 T cell receptor beta chains from one sample sequenced in a study of shared clonotypes between healthy human individuals. Sequencing was performed with immunoSEQ multiplex PCR; in TCRdb, only in-frame clones are kept and a portion is missing. Among about 1 million clones, about 80% were seen once, and the ten largest hold approximately 1.3%. The sample comprised memory CD4+ T cells sorted from blood. Subset here: CD45RA-negative fraction. These TCRs come from a man younger than 35 in good health.

The chain uses TRBV7-2 and TRBJ1-1, with D perhaps TRBD1 (5 bases). V was shortened by 5 bases and J by 6 bases, with 13 bases between the two germline ends. Germline V CDR1 and CDR2: SGHTA, FQGNSA. This CDR3 has 13 amino acids. CDR3 residues: CASSLSRGAEAFF. The DNA of the CDR3 is TGTGCCAGCAGCCTATCCCGGGGGGCTGAAGCTTTCTTT.

This chain connects TRBV4-3 to TRBJ2-7; possibly TRBD1 or TRBD2 for D (5 bases each). Per the germline V gene, CDR1 is LGHNA and CDR2 is YSLEER. The V and J ends lost 3 bases and 6 bases respectively, with 18 bases between them. This CDR3 comprises 15 residues. CDR3 region: CASSQGQVGEGEQYF. CDR3 nucleotides: TGCGCCAGCAGCCAGGGGCAGGTGGGAGAGGGCGAGCAGTACTTC.

Worth noting for this clone: The sample holds other DNA sequences that translate to the same CDR3. This chain uses TRBV11-1 with TRBJ1-5; 7 positions match TRBD1. Germline trimming cut 5 bases from V and 4 bases from J; bases unmatched to any gene: 2. The CDR3 covers 13 residues. CDR1 is SGHAT and CDR2 is FQDESV in the germline V gene (reference sequence). The CDR3: CASSPGQNQPQHF. CDR3 coding DNA: TGTGCCAGCAGCCCGGGACAGAATCAGCCCCAGCATTTT.

The chain is built from TRBV4-3 and TRBJ1-1, with D maybe TRBD1 (5 bases). Germline lookup yields CDR1 LGHNA and CDR2 YSLEER. The CDR3 totals 14 residues. Trimming cost V 8 bases and J 1 base, with 14 bases left between them. CDR3 region: CASQPGLANTEAFF. CDR3 in DNA: TGCGCCAGCCAACCAGGGCTCGCGAACACTGAAGCTTTCTTT.

The rearrangement uses TRBV10-3 and TRBJ1-3; the D gene is possibly TRBD1 (5 bases). The CDR3 spans 16 residues. Trimming shortened V by 0 bases and J by 3 bases, and 12 bases separated the two germline ends. In germline, CDR1 is ENHRY, CDR2 SYGVKD. The CDR3 loop is CAISESGGTIGNTIYF. CDR3 in DNA: TGTGCCATCAGTGAGTCGGGCGGGACGATTGGAAACACCATATATTTT.

This clone was seen just once. V and J are TRBV7-2 and TRBJ2-3, with 7 bases lining up with TRBD1. There are 13 residues in the CDR3. CDR1 SGHTA and CDR2 FQGNSA come from the germline V gene. V was pared by 5 bases and J by 4 bases, with 3 bases of the junction left unmatched. CDR3 in DNA: TGTGCCAGCAGCCTTCAGGGGGCAGATACGCAGTATTTT. It specifies CASSLQGADTQYF.

The rearrangement joins TRBV6-1 to TRBJ2-1; a possible D gene is TRBD1 (5 bases). The CDR3 runs to 15 residues. The germline gives CDR1 MNHNS, CDR2 SASEGT. V shed 4 bases and J shed 3 bases, with 13 bases lying between them. CDR3 coding DNA: TGTGCCAGCAGTGGACACAAAAGGGGCTACAATGAGCAGTTCTTC. Encoded protein: CASSGHKRGYNEQFF.

The chain links TRBV5-1 to TRBJ2-3; D is unresolved. Germline assignment: CDR1 SGHRS and CDR2 YFSETQ. This CDR3 is 14 amino acids long. V was pared by 2 bases and J by 0 bases, with 7 bases between. The CDR3 DNA sequence: TGCGCCAGCAGCTTCGAGCCGAGCACAGATACGCAGTATTTT. Protein sequence: CASSFEPSTDTQYF.

The chain combines TRBV9 with TRBJ2-3; D is possibly TRBD1 (5 bases). V lost 4 bases and J 4 bases, leaving 10 bases between the germline ends. Germline V gene data show CDR1 as SGDLS and CDR2 as YYNGEE. CDR3 length: 13 amino acids. CDR3 sequence: CASSQGTSDTQYF. The CDR3 nucleotides are TGTGCCAGCAGCCAGGGAACCTCAGATACGCAGTATTTT.

This chain uses TRBV5-1 with TRBJ2-7; tentative D call: TRBD2 (6 bases). Germline V CDR1 and CDR2: SGHRS, YFSETQ. The ends were cut back, 7 bases at V and 0 bases at J, with 20 bases in the middle. The CDR3 sequence is 16 residues long. CDR3 amino acids: CASAPRTGTASYEQYF. The CDR3 DNA reads as TGCGCCAGCGCCCCCAGAACCGGGACTGCCTCCTACGAGCAGTACTTC.

This clone was observed a single time. The CDR3 reads CASSLGTGSSFAGNYGYTF. The CDR3 nucleotides are TGCGCCAGCAGCTTGGGGACAGGAAGTTCCTTCGCCGGGAACTATGGCTACACCTTC. The chain links TRBV5-1 to TRBJ1-2; 7 nucleotides line up with TRBD1. The junction had 16 bases not matched to a gene; V was cut back by 0 bases and J by 2 bases. The CDR3 has 19 residues. In germline, CDR1 is SGHRS, CDR2 YFSETQ.

This clone was seen more than once but under ten times. This sequence joins TRBV6-1 and TRBJ2-1; TRBD1 is a possible D gene (5 bases). Deletions cut 1 base from V and 3 bases from J, with 10 bases between. Germline V lookup: CDR1 MNHNS, CDR2 SASEGT. The CDR3 length is 15 residues. CDR3 coding DNA: TGTGCCAGCAGTGAAGGACAGAGTGTCTACAATGAGCAGTTCTTC. Encoded protein: CASSEGQSVYNEQFF.

This chain joins TRBV18 and TRBJ1-2; D unclear. Germline CDR1 reads KGHSH; CDR2 reads LQKENI. The CDR3 sequence is 15 residues long. With 2 bases removed from V and 7 bases from J, the gap between germline ends came to 17 bases. This CDR3 is CASSPGWQAELGYTF. CDR3 DNA sequence: TGTGCCAGCTCACCAGGGTGGCAGGCGGAGCTTGGCTACACCTTC.

The J gene is TRBJ2-7, the V gene TRBV5-1; 11 bases are shared with TRBD2. V lost 3 bases and J lost 0; bases outside the gene matches: 8. The CDR3 contains 17 residues. Germline CDR1 and CDR2: SGHRS and YFSETQ. The CDR3 sequence: CASSSRLAGGLSYEQYF. CDR3 sequence (DNA): TGCGCCAGCAGCTCGAGGCTAGCGGGAGGCCTCTCCTACGAGCAGTACTTC.

V gene TRBV5-1 combines with J gene TRBJ2-1; D is ambiguous. V was trimmed by 3 bases and J by 0 bases, leaving 10 bases between them. Germline V gives CDR1 SGHRS, CDR2 YFSETQ. The CDR3 is 15 amino acids. CDR3 sequence reads: CASSSSLSSYNEQFF. CDR3 sequence (DNA): TGCGCCAGCAGCTCGAGTCTGAGCTCCTACAATGAGCAGTTCTTC.

This rearrangement joins TRBV10-3 to TRBJ1-6; possible D gene TRBD1, 5 bases. V lost 6 bases and J lost 10, with 10 bases in between. The CDR3 is 12 amino acids. Germline values: CDR1 ENHRY, CDR2 SYGVKD. The CDR3: CAISDSGSPLHF. DNA for the CDR3: TGTGCCATCAGCGACAGTGGGTCACCCCTCCACTTT.

The chain carries TRBV21-1 and TRBJ2-6. TRBV21-1 is reported as a pseudogene. CDR3 length: 17 residues. The CDR3 sequence: CASSSGFRTRGANVLTF. The CDR3 DNA follows: TGTGCCAGCAGCAGTGGGTTCCGCACCCGAGGGGCCAACGTCCTGACTTTC.

The chain couples TRBV5-5 to TRBJ1-2, with 9 positions matching TRBD1. V gave up 1 base and J gave up 7 bases; unmatched junction bases: 8. Germline V gene lookup returns CDR1 SGHKS and CDR2 YYEKEE (reference sequence). CDR3 length equals 15 residues. The CDR3: CASSLPGTGRRGYTF. The CDR3 bases are TGTGCCAGCAGCTTGCCGGGGACAGGGAGACGTGGCTACACCTTC.

Points on this clone: The junction differs from germline at one of its ends, possibly a read error. The chain couples TRBV7-7 to TRBJ1-4; D gene uncertain. The V gene's germline CDR1 is SSHAT and CDR2 FNYEAQ (reference sequence). There are 11 residues in the CDR3. CDR3 residues: CASSLSEKLFF. In DNA, the CDR3 is TGTGCTAGCAGCTTAAGCGAAAAACTGTTTTTT.

CDR3 loop: CASNSNDNTEAFF. CDR3 nucleotide sequence: TGTGCCAGCAACTCGAATGATAACACTGAAGCTTTCTTT. V gene TRBV6-6 combines with J gene TRBJ1-1; unclear D gene. Per germline, CDR1 MNHNY and CDR2 SVGAGI (reference sequence). The V gene lost 7 bases and the J gene lost 2 bases, with 11 bases spanning the gap. CDR3 size: 13 residues.

The chain is built from TRBV7-6 and TRBJ2-7; 8 positions agree with TRBD1. J gave up 4 bases and V 1 base, and 6 bases lay outside the gene matches. The germline gives CDR1 SGHVS, CDR2 FNYEAQ. The CDR3 is 15 residues long. CDR3 bases: TGTGCCAGCAGCTTAGGTTTTCAGGGGGCGTACGAGCAGTACTTC. Protein product: CASSLGFQGAYEQYF.